This T cell receptor beta chain is from a study of monozygotic twins with inflammatory bowel disease. Regarding the study as a whole: Patient repertoires may have gained variability from differing immunosuppressive treatments. Using the inverse Simpson index, IBD patients had lower TCRbeta diversity than healthy co-twins.

TCR libraries each used around 3,500 ng of total RNA. UMIs with a 6-nucleotide sample barcode were added by template switching. TCRdb re-analyzed the 5' RACE reads; it lists each CDR3 protein once, without DNA. The specimen's table records tens of thousands of distinct CDR3 sequences. Germline V lookup: CDR1 SNHLY, CDR2 FYNNEI. This CDR3 spans 13 amino acids. Turning to this clonotype: Its specificity is unknown.

The receptor was derived from a human donor with ulcerative colitis or Crohn's disease, or a healthy co-twin of an affected twin (not recorded which). This chain connects TRBV2 to TRBJ1-1; the TCRdb call, TRBD1, lacks DNA for checking. Sequenced sample: blood. The CDR3 sequence is CASSGQVNTEAFF. Based on the CDR3 plus reference TRBV2 and TRBJ1-1, the full variable domain is EPEVTQTPSHQVTQMGQEVILRCVPISNHLYFYWYRQILGQKVEFLVSFYNNEISEKSEIFDDQFSVERPDGSNFTLKIRSTKLEDSAMYFCASSGQVNTEAFFGQGTRLTVV.